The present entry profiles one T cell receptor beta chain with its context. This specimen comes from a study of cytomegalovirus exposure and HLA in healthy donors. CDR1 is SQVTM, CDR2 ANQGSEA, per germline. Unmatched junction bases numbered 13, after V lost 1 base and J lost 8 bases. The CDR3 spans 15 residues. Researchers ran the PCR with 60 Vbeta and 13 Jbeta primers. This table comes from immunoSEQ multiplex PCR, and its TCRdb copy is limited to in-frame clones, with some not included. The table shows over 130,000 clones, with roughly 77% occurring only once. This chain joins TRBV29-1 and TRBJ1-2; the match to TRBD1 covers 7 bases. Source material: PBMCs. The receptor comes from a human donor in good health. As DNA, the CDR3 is TGCAGCGTTGAAGGGACAGGTTTTAGTTCTCTAGGCTACACCTTC. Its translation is CSVEGTGFSSLGYTF.